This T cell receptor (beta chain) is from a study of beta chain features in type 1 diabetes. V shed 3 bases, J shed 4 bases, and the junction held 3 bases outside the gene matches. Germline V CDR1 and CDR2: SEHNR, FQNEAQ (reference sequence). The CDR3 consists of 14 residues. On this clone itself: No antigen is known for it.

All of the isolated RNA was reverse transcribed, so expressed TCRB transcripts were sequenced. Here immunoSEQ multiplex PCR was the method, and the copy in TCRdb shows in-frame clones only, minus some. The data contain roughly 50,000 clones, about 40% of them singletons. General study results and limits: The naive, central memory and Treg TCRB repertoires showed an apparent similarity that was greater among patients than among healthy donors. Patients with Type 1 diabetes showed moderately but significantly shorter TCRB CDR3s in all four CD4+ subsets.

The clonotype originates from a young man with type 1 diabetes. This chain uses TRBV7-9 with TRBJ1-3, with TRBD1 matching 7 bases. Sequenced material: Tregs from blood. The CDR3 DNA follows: TGTGCCAGCAGCTTTACAGGGGCCGGAAACACCATATATTTT. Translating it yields CASSFTGAGNTIYF.